The 4 T cell receptor beta chains reported below all come from one sample, sequenced in a study of Graves' ophthalmopathy and Graves' hyperthyroidism. The authors amplified TCR beta CDR3 regions from RNA transcripts. The workflow started with a first-round RT-PCR run with HTBI primers and then moved on to a second-round multiplex PCR. TCRdb called the multiplex PCR reads again in MiXCR, with one record for every CDR3 protein. The sample carries approximately 1.2 million distinct CDR3 sequences, about 35% recorded once. Source material: peripheral blood or thyroid tissue (not recorded which). The receptors derive from an adult man with Graves' hyperthyroidism.

The gene calls are TRBV25-1 and TRBJ2-7; 7 nucleotides agree with TRBD2. The germline CDR1 and CDR2 sequences are MGHDK and SYGVNS. J lost 2 bases, V lost 5 bases, and 6 bases had no gene match. CDR3 length: 14 amino acids. This CDR3 is CASSFSGNPYEQYF. DNA for the CDR3: TGTGCCAGCAGTTTCAGCGGGAATCCCTACGAGCAGTACTTC.

This clonotype has a handful of counts. The chain is built from TRBV19 and TRBJ1-5, with 7 bases lining up with TRBD1. V shed 5 bases and J 7 bases; nucleotides not matched to a gene: 11. The V gene's germline CDR1 is LNHDA and CDR2 SQIVND (reference sequence). This CDR3 region has 15 residues. DNA for the CDR3: TGTGCCAGTAGTTCCATACAGGGGAGGGAGCAGCCCCAGCATTTT. Its translation: CASSSIQGREQPQHF. Full variable domain (rest looked up from reference TRBV19 and TRBJ1-5): DGGITQSPKYLFRKEGQNVTLSCEQNLNHDAMYWYRQDPGQGLRLIYYSQIVNDFQKGDIAEGYSVSREKKESFPLTVTSAQKNPTAFYLCASSSIQGREQPQHFGDGTRLSIL.

This clonotype was seen repeatedly, ten times or more. The chain is built from TRBV5-6 and TRBJ2-5; D uncertain. Germline CDR1 reads SGHDT; CDR2 reads YYEEEE. The CDR3 sequence is 12 residues long. V gave up 5 bases and J gave up 3 bases, with 8 bases separating them. The CDR3 protein is CASRLTEETQYF. The CDR3 DNA reads TGTGCCAGCAGACTGACTGAAGAGACCCAGTACTTC.

This clonotype was seen at least ten times. This sequence joins TRBV11-2 and TRBJ1-3, with unresolved D. Trimming left V 5 bases short and J 7 bases short, with 6 bases between. This CDR3 contains 11 residues. CDR1 is SGHAT and CDR2 is FQNNGV in the germline V gene. The CDR3 DNA follows: TGTGCCAGCAGCCAACAGAACACCATATATTTT. Its translation: CASSQQNTIYF.